This T cell receptor (beta chain) was identified in a study of blood T cells in healthy people across ages. Study-wide results and limits: When set beside aged donors, long-lived donors presented more naive CD4+ cells and higher diversity. Naive T cell percentage strongly correlated with TCR beta diversity.

About this clonotype: Its antigen is still unknown.

The second PCR ran roughly 7 to 11 cycles with a sample-barcoded 5' primer and J-beta primers. Each cDNA was tagged by a template-switch adaptor containing 12 random nucleotides. Each single sample gave us at least 3 million CDR3-containing paired-end reads. Each CDR3 protein is one row after TCRdb ran MiXCR on the 5' RACE reads. The repertoire holds roughly 1.5 million distinct CDR3 sequences, with under 55% as singletons. Sequencing input: blood. The receptor's source is a woman between 18 and 30 years old in good health.

CDR3 sequence (DNA): TGCGCCAGCAGCCAAGTTCTACAGCAAAACATTCAGTACTTC. Its translation: CASSQVLQQNIQYF. The chain employs TRBV4-1 and TRBJ2-4; D remains ambiguous. The germline V gene encodes CDR1 MGHRA and CDR2 YSYEKL. The CDR3 consists of 14 residues. V was shortened by 1 base and J by 5 bases, with 9 bases between the two germline ends.